Listed below are T cell receptor beta chains from one sample, sequenced in a study of T cell changes during pregnancy in multiple sclerosis. Sequencing used immunoSEQ multiplex PCR; TCRdb keeps in-frame clones, though not all of them. The repertoire holds tens of thousands of clones, with about 93% as singletons. Specimen: peripheral blood, collected in the first trimester of pregnancy. These TCRs come from a female donor with multiple sclerosis, enrolled in a pregnancy study. Each CDR3 is given with its conserved first and last residue. A D gene is named only where the DNA matches it firmly.

15,.,TRBV6-1,TRBJ1-5,CASSELWSENQPQHF,TGTGCCAGCAGTGAGTTGTGGAGTGAAAATCAGCCCCAGCATTTT
15,TRBD1,TRBV5-1,TRBJ2-2,CASSQLDRVSGELFF,TGCGCCAGCAGCCAACTCGACAGGGTGAGCGGGGAGCTGTTTTTT
15,TRBD2,TRBV29-1,TRBJ2-3,CSVLAGTSGTDTQYF,TGCAGCGTTCTAGCCGGGACTAGCGGCACAGATACGCAGTATTTT
13,TRBD1,TRBV28,TRBJ1-5,CASSFGTARSQHF,TGTGCCAGCAGTTTCGGGACAGCCCGGTCCCAGCATTTT
11,.,TRBV29-1,TRBJ2-7,CSVETVYEQYF,TGCAGCGTTGAGACAGTCTACGAGCAGTACTTC
13,TRBD1,TRBV27,TRBJ1-2,CASRLDRAAGYTF,TGTGCCAGCAGACTAGACAGGGCCGCAGGCTACACCTTC
13,TRBD1,TRBV29-1,TRBJ1-2,CSVSTGGGYGYTF,TGCAGCGTATCGACAGGGGGCGGTTATGGCTACACCTTC
17,TRBD1,TRBV27,TRBJ2-7,CASRTNLFRGINYEQYF,TGTGCCAGCAGAACCAACCTCTTCAGGGGGATTAACTACGAGCAGTACTTC
17,.,TRBV7-9,TRBJ1-3,CASSLYQTDSSGNTIYF,TGTGCCAGCAGCTTATACCAAACCGACTCCTCTGGAAACACCATATATTTT
15,.,TRBV7-8,TRBJ1-2,CASSPRLLSRYGYTF,TGTGCCAGCAGCCCGAGGCTCCTCTCGCGCTATGGCTACACCTTC
16,.,TRBV28,TRBJ2-2,CASSLLTRAGTGELFF,TGTGCCAGCAGTTTATTAACCAGGGCTGGCACCGGGGAGCTGTTTTTT
16,.,TRBV7-2,TRBJ2-6,CASSFLGGSGANVLTF,TGTGCCAGCAGCTTCCTAGGGGGCTCTGGGGCCAACGTCCTGACTTTC
13,.,TRBV5-4,TRBJ2-2,CASSPSVAGELFF,TGTGCCAGCAGCCCTAGCGTAGCCGGGGAGCTGTTTTTT
16,TRBD1,TRBV4-1,TRBJ1-5,CASSQDWARGDQPQHF,TGCGCCAGCAGCCAAGATTGGGCCAGGGGGGATCAGCCCCAGCATTTT
15,TRBD2,TRBV5-1,TRBJ2-2,CASSLAGGPSGELFF,TGCGCCAGCAGCTTGGCGGGGGGGCCATCCGGGGAGCTGTTTTTT
16,TRBD1,TRBV2,TRBJ1-1,CASRLPGQGRNTEAFF,TGTGCCAGCAGACTGCCGGGACAGGGTCGGAACACTGAAGCTTTCTTT
13,.,TRBV7-7,TRBJ2-7,CASSSKGGSEQYF,TGTGCCAGCAGCTCGAAAGGAGGGAGTGAGCAGTACTTC
15,.,TRBV28,TRBJ2-4,CASSSQGGAKNIQYF,TGTGCCAGCAGTTCCCAGGGCGGAGCCAAAAACATTCAGTACTTC
15,TRBD1,TRBV5-5,TRBJ2-7,CASSNRDRAYYEQYF,TGTGCCAGCAGCAACCGGGACAGGGCGTACTACGAGCAGTACTTC
16,TRBD2,TRBV5-4,TRBJ2-1,CASSWASGTGYNEQFF,TGTGCCAGCAGCTGGGCTAGCGGGACGGGATACAATGAGCAGTTCTTC
14,.,TRBV7-2,TRBJ1-1,CASSLKQGYTEAFF,TGTGCCAGCAGCTTAAAGCAGGGTTACACTGAAGCTTTCTTT
16,.,TRBV19,TRBJ1-6,CASKGPGGSYNSPLHF,TGTGCCAGTAAGGGACCGGGAGGATCCTATAATTCACCCCTCCACTTT
17,TRBD2,TRBV7-2,TRBJ2-2,CASSLIAGGIHTGELFF,TGTGCCAGCAGCTTAATCGCGGGGGGGATACACACCGGGGAGCTGTTTTTT
15,TRBD2,TRBV4-2,TRBJ2-1,CASSQDWGSGGPQFF,TGTGCCAGCAGCCAAGATTGGGGAAGCGGGGGCCCCCAGTTCTTC
16,TRBD2,TRBV7-8,TRBJ2-5,CASSSVAGDNQETQYF,TGTGCCAGCAGCTCGGTAGCGGGGGACAACCAAGAGACCCAGTACTTC
15,TRBD2,TRBV9,TRBJ2-1,CASSPRGAGGNEQFF,TGTGCCAGCAGCCCCCGAGGTGCGGGAGGGAATGAGCAGTTCTTC
14,TRBD2,TRBV6-5,TRBJ2-7,CASSYSGREYEQYF,TGTGCCAGCAGTTACTCCGGGCGGGAGTACGAGCAGTACTTC
15,TRBD2,TRBV6-5,TRBJ2-3,CASSPLAGAPDTQYF,TGTGCCAGCAGTCCCCTAGCGGGGGCCCCAGATACGCAGTATTTT
15,.,TRBV5-1,TRBJ1-4,CASSFGSAANEKLFF,TGCGCCAGCAGCTTCGGATCAGCGGCTAATGAAAAACTGTTTTTT